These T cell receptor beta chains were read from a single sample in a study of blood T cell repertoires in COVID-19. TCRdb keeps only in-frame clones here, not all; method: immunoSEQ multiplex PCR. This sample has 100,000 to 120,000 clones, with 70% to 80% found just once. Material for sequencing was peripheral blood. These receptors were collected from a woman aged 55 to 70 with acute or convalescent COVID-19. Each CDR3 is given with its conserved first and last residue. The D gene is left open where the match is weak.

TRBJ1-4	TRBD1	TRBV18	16	CASSAGGPATNEKLFF
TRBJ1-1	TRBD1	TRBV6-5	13	CATLGTGNTEAFF
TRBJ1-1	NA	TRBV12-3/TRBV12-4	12	CASCTENTEAFF
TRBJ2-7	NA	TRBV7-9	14	CASSLRGSPDEQYF
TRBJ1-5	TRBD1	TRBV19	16	CASSITGTGVGQPQHF
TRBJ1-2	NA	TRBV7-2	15	CASSLAGGPNYGYTF
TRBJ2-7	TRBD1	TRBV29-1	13	CSVIGQGAYEQYF
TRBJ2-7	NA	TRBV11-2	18	CASSSPTAGSVGRYEQYF
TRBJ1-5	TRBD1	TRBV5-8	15	CASSSGTGGVQPQHF
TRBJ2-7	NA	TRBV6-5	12	CASPTDPGEQYF
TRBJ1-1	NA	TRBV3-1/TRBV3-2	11	CASSQRGEAFF
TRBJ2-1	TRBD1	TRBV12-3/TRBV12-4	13	CASSPPTGMKQFF
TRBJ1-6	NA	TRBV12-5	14	CASGLGQDNSPLHF
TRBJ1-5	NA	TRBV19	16	CASTSFQGIGNQPQHF
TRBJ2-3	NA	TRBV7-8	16	CASSLLVEGRGDTQYF
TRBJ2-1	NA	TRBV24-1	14	CATSPYSSYNEQFF
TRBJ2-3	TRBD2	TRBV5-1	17	CASSPGRPSGGTDTQYF
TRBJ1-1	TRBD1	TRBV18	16	CASSPNRGTQNTEAFF
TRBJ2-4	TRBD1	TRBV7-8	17	CASSLETGQLAKNIQYF
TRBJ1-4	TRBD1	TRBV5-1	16	CASSERTGGNNEKLFF
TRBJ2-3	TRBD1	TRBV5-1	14	CASSWGQRTDTQYF
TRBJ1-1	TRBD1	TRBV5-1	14	CASSLAGGGTEAFF
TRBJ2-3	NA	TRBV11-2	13	CASRVLVPGTQYF
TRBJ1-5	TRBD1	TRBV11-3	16	CARPGQAGFSNQPQHF
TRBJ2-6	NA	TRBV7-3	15	CASSPRGSGANVLTF
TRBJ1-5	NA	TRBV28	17	CASSLFPRGGSNQPQHF
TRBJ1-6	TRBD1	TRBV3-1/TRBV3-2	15	CASSLQQGRGSPLHF
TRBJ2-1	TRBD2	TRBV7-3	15	CASSSQRGGYNEQFF
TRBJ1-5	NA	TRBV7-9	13	CASSLASDQPQHF
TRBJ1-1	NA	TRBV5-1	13	CASSLWQGQEAFF
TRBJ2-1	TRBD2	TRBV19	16	CASRQIAGGITNEQFF
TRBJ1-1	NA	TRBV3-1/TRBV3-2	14	CASSQRQGNTEAFF
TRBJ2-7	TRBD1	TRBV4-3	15	CASSRLWDSTYEQYF
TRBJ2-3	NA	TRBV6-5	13	CASNPGGTDTQYF
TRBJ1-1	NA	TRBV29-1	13	CSVETGVNTEAFF
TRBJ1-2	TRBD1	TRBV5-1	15	CASSSPGQTNYGYTF
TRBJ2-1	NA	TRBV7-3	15	CASSSIGRIRGEQFF
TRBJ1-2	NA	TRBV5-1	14	CASSLLTPDYGYTF
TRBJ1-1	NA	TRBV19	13	CASRDPGGTEAFF
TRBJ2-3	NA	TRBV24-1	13	CATSDLREPEMYF
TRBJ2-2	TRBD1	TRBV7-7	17	CASSPAGTGITTGELFF
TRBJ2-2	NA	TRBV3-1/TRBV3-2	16	CASSHKLGAGTGELFF
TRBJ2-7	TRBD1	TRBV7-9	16	CASSPIGQGQTYEQYF
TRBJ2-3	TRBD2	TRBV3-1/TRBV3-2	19	CASSQAFEASGRFTDTQYF
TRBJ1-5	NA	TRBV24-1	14	CATSDATGNQPQHF
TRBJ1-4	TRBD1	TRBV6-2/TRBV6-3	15	CASSQRQGTNEKLFF
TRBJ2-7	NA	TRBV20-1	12	CSASQQGWEQYF
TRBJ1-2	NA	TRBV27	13	CASTGRGLYGYTF
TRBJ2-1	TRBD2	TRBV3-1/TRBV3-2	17	CASSQAPRLAVYNEQFF
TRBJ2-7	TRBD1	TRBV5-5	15	CASSLLGQGAYEQYF
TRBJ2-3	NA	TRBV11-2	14	CASSYREGTDTQYF
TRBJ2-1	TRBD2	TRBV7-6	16	CASSLTAGVLYNEQFF
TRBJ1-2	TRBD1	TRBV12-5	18	CASGLVRDRGRTSGGYTF
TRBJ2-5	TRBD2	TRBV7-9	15	CASSLLAGDQETQYF
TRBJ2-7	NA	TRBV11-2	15	CASSLGLGDDYEQYF
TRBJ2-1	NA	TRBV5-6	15	CASSLNGWIYNEQFF
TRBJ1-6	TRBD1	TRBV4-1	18	CASSQGNFRGARNSPLHF
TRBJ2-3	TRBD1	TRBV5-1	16	CASSLGQGATTDTQYF
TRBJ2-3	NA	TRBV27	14	CASSLSASTDTQYF
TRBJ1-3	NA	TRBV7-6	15	CASSLRTLTGNTIYF